Listed below are T cell receptor beta chains from one sample, sequenced in a study of blood T cell repertoires in COVID-19. Profiled with immunoSEQ multiplex PCR; TCRdb holds only in-frame clones, not every one. The sample lists more than 85,000 clones, roughly 80% occurring once. The sample was peripheral blood. The receptors here all came from a woman aged 65 to 85 with acute or convalescent COVID-19. Each CDR3 is given with its conserved first and last residue. Clone size is stated in some rows and not others, as once, few, many or a class when expanded.

v_gene	j_gene	abundance	CDR3aa
TRBV10-3	TRBJ2-2	-	CAITRGGLGTGELFF
TRBV7-2	TRBJ1-4	-	CASSLVATSGEKLFF
TRBV5-1	TRBJ1-1	-	CASSDLLRGENTEAFF
TRBV7-2	TRBJ1-1	-	CASSLHGQIAEAFF
TRBV18	TRBJ2-3	-	CASSPQGADTQYF
TRBV6-5	TRBJ2-3	-	CASKGGTDTQYF
TRBV9	TRBJ2-1	many	CASSVGTGPNEQFF
TRBV19	TRBJ1-2	-	CASSSPGQGNYGYTF
TRBV7-9	TRBJ2-5	-	CASSSGLRQETQYF
TRBV5-6	TRBJ2-1	-	CASRGRTGQDSYNEQFF
TRBV7-9	TRBJ2-5	-	CASSSPLTGGLETQYF
TRBV13	TRBJ1-2	-	CASSLGQGAQYGYTF
TRBV29-1	TRBJ2-7	-	CSVEVNGYEQYF
TRBV4-3	TRBJ1-1	-	CASSQRQGDTEAFF